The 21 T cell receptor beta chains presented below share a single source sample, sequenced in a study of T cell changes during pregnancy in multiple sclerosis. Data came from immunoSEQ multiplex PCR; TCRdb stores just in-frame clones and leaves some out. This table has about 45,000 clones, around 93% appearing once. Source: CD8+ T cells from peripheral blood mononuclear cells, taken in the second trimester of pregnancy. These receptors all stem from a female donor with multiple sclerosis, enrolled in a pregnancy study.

For the CDR3, the DNA is TGTGCCAGCAGTGAAGCGGGGGGGCCTTGGAACACCATATATTTT. It yields the protein CASSEAGGPWNTIYF. The chain employs TRBV6-1 and TRBJ1-3; TRBD1 might be the D (6 bases). The germline V gene encodes CDR1 MNHNS and CDR2 SASEGT. Trimming took off 0 bases at V and 7 bases at J, with 13 bases between the two ends. This CDR3 is built from 15 residues.

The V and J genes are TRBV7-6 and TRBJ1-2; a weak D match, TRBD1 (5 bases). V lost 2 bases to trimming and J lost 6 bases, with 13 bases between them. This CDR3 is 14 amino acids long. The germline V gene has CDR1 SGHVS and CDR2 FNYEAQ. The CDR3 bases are TGTGCCAGCAGCTTAATTATCGGGGGGGATGGCTACACCTTC. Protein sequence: CASSLIIGGDGYTF.

Here the CDR3 DNA reads TGTGCCAGCACTATAGTTCAGGGGTTGAACACTGAAGCTTTCTTT. Translating gives CASTIVQGLNTEAFF. This chain connects TRBV7-9 to TRBJ1-1; maybe TRBD1 (6 bases). Germline assignment: CDR1 SEHNR and CDR2 FQNEAQ (reference sequence). Trimming stripped 7 bases from V and 0 bases from J, with 15 bases between. The CDR3 is made up of 15 amino acids.

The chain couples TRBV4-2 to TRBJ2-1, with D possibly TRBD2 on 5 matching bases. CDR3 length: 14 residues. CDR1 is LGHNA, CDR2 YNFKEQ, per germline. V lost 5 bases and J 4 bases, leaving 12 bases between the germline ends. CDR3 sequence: CASSSNPGYNEQFF. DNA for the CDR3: TGTGCCAGCAGCTCGAACCCGGGGTACAATGAGCAGTTCTTC.

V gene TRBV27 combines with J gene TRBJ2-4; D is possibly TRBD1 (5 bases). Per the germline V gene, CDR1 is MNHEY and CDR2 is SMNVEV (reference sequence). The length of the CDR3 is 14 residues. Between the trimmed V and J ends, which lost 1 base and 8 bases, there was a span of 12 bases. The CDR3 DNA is TGTGCCAGCAGTTTATATAGGGGTCAGCACATTCAGTACTTC. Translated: CASSLYRGQHIQYF.

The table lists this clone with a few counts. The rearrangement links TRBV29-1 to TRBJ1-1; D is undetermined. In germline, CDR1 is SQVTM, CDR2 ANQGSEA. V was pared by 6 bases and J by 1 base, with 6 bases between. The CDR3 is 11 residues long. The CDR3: CSVLGNTEAFF. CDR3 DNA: TGCAGCGTCCTAGGGAACACTGAAGCTTTCTTT.

CDR3 nucleotide sequence: TGTGCTAGTGGTTTTCTCGGGACAGCGAACACCGGGGAGCTGTTTTTT. Translated, it gives CASGFLGTANTGELFF. The rearrangement uses TRBV12-5 and TRBJ2-2; 7 bases agree with TRBD1. From germline, CDR1 is LGHNT and CDR2 FRNRAP. Germline trimming cut 3 bases from V and 0 bases from J; bases unmatched to any gene: 4. The CDR3 covers 16 residues.

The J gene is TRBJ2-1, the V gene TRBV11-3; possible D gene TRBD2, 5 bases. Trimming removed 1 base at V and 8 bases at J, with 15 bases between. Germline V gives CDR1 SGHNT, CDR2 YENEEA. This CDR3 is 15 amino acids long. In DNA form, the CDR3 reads TGTGCCAGCAGCTTAGGTGGGCGCTCGGAGGATGAGCAGTTCTTC. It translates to CASSLGGRSEDEQFF.

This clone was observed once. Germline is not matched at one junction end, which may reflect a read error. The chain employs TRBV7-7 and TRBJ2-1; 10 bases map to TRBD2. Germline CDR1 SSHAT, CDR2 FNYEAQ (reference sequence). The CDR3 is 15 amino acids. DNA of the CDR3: TGTGCTAGCAGCCCCACTAGCGGGGTCTTAAATGAGCAGTTCTTC. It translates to CASSPTSGVLNEQFF.

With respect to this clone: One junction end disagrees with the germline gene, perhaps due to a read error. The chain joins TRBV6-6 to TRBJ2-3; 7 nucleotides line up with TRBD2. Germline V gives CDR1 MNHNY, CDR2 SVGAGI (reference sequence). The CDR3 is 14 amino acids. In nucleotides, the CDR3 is TGTGCAAGCACGGAAGCGGGGCGCACAGATACGCAGTATTTT. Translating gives CASTEAGRTDTQYF.

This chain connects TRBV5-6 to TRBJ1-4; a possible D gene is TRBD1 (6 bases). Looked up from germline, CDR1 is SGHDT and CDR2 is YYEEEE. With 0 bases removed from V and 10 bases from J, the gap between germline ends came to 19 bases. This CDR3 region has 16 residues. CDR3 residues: CASSLGGAGALGKLFF. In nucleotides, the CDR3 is TGTGCCAGCAGCTTGGGGGGTGCGGGGGCGCTCGGAAAACTGTTTTTT.

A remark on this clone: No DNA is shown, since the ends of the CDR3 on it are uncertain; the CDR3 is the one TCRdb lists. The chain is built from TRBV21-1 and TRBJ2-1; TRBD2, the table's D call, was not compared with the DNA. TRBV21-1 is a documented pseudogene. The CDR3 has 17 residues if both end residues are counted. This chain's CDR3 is CASSKGDWAGGSNEQFF.

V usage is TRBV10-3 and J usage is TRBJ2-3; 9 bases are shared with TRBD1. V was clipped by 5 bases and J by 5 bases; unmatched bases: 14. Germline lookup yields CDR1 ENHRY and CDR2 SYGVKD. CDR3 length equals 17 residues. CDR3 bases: TGTGCCATCAGTCCCGCGGGACAGGGTACCATAGTAGATACGCAGTATTTT. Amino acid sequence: CAISPAGQGTIVDTQYF.

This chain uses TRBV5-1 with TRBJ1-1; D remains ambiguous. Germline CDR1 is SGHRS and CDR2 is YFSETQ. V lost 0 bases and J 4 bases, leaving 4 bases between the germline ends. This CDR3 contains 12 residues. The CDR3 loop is CASSLGATEAFF. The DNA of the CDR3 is TGCGCCAGCAGCTTGGGGGCCACTGAAGCTTTCTTT.

This CDR3 is CASSQEAPDRDRNEQFF. In nucleotides, the CDR3 is TGCGCCAGCAGCCAAGAGGCCCCGGACAGGGACCGCAATGAGCAGTTCTTC. The chain joins TRBV4-3 to TRBJ2-1, with 8 bases lining up with TRBD1. The germline V gene encodes CDR1 LGHNA and CDR2 YSLEER. Trimming cost V 0 bases and J 6 bases; bases outside gene matches: 10. The CDR3 totals 17 residues.

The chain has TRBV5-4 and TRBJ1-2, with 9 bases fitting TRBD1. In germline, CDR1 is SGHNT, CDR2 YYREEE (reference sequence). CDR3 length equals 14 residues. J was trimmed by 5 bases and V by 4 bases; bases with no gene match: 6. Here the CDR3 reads CASSARTGDYGYTF. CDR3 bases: TGTGCCAGCAGCGCGCGGACAGGGGATTATGGCTACACCTTC.

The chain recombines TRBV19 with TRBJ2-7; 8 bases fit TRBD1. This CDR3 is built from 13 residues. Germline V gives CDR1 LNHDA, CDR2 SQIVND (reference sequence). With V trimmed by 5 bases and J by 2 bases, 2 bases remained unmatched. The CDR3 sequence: CASSWGQAYEQYF. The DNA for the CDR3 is TGTGCCAGTAGTTGGGGACAGGCCTACGAGCAGTACTTC.

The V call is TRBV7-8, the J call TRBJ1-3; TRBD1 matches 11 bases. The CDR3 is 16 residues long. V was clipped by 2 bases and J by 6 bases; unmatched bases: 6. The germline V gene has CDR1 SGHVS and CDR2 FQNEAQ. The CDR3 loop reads CASSLTAGQGENTIYF. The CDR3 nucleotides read TGTGCCAGCAGCTTAACCGCGGGACAGGGGGAAAACACCATATATTTT.

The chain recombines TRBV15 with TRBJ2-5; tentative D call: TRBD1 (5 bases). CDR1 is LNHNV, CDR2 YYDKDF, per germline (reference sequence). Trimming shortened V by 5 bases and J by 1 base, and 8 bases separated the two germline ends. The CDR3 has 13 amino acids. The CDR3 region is CATSVTGQETQYF. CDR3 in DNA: TGTGCCACCAGCGTTACAGGCCAAGAGACCCAGTACTTC.

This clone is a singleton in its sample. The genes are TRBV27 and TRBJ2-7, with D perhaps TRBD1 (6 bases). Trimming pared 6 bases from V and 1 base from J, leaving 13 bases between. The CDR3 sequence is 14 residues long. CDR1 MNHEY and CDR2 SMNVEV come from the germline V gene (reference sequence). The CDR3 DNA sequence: TGTGCCAGCAGGCCAGGGACACCATCCTACGAGCAGTACTTC. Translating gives CASRPGTPSYEQYF.

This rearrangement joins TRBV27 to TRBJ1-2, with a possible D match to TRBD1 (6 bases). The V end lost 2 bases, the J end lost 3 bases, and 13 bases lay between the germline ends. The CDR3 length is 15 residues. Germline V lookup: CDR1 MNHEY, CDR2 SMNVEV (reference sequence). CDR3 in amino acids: CASSLGGTSYYGYTF. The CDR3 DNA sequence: TGTGCCAGCAGTTTAGGTGGGACATCGTACTATGGCTACACCTTC.